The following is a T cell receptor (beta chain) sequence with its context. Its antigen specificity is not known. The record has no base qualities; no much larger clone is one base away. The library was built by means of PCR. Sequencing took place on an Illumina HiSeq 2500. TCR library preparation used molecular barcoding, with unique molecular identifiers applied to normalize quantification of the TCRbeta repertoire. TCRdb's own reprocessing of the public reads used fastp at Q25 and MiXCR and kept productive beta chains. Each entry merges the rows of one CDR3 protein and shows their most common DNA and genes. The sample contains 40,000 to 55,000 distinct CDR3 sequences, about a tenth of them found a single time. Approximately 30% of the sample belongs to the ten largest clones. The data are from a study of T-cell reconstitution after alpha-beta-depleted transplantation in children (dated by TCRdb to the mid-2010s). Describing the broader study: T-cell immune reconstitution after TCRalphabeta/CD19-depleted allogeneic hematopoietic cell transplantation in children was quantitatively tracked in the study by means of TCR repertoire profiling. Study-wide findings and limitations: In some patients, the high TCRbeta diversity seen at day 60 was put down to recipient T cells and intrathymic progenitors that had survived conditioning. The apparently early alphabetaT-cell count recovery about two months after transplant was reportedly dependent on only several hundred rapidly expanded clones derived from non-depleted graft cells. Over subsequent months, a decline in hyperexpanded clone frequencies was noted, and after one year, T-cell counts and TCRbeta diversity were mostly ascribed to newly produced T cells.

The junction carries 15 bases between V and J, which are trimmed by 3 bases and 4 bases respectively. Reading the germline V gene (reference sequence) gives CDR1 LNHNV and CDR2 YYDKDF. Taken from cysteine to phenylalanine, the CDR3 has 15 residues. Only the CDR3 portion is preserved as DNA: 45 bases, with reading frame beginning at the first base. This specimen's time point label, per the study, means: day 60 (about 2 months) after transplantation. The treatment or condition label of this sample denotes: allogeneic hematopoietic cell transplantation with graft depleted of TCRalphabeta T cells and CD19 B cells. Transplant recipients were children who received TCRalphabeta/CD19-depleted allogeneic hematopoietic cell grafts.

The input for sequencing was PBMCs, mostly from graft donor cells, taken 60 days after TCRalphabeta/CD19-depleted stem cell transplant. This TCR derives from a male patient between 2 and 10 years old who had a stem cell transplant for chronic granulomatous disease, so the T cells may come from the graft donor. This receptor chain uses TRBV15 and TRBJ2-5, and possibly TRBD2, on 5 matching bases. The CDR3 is CATSRPRVGGETQYF. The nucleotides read TGTGCCACCAGCAGGCCGAGGGTAGGCGGAGAGACCCAGTACTTC.